The 20 T cell receptor beta chains below all came from one sample that was sequenced in a study of T cells in Graves' hyperthyroidism and ophthalmopathy. Amplified regions were TCR beta CDR3 sequences from RNA transcripts. First-round RT-PCR of the TCR CDR3 relied on the HTBI primer set. Each CDR3 protein is one row after TCRdb ran MiXCR on the multiplex PCR reads. The sample carries hundreds of thousands of distinct CDR3 sequences, 15% to 20% recorded once. The source material was blood. The receptors here all came from a woman aged 45 to 65 with Graves' hyperthyroidism that later progressed to Graves' ophthalmopathy.

This clonotype was seen only once. The chain's CDR3 is CASSEVWPAKNIQYF. CDR3 coding DNA: TGTGCCAGCAGTGAGGTGTGGCCTGCCAAAAACATTCAGTACTTC. This chain joins TRBV2 and TRBJ2-4; no reliable D call. Germline values: CDR1 SNHLY, CDR2 FYNNEI. The V and J ends lost 3 bases and 1 base respectively, with 10 bases between them. The CDR3 spans 15 residues.

The table lists this clonotype with many counts. The V call is TRBV12-3 or TRBV12-4, the J call TRBJ1-5, with D unclear. Trimming took off 5 bases at V and 4 bases at J, with 15 bases between the two ends. The CDR3 has 15 residues. CDR3 coding DNA: TGTGCCAGCAGTCCTGCGTTGCTTGGTAATCAGCCCCAGCATTTT. Amino acids: CASSPALLGNQPQHF.

This clonotype was picked up a small number of times. This chain connects TRBV19 to TRBJ1-5; 9 bases fit TRBD1. The CDR3 has 16 amino acids. Trimming removed 5 bases from V and 1 base from J; junction bases left unmatched: 6. Germline-derived CDR1 and CDR2 are LNHDA and SQIVND (reference sequence). The CDR3 DNA sequence: TGTGCCAGTAGTTGGGGGACAGGGCGGAGCAATCAGCCCCAGCATTTT. The encoded protein is CASSWGTGRSNQPQHF.

Many counts were recorded for this clonotype. The genes are TRBV3-1 and TRBJ1-5; D unresolved. Germline V gene sequence: CDR1 LGHDT, CDR2 YNNKEL (reference sequence). Trimming took 3 bases from V and 0 from J, leaving 9 bases between them. The CDR3 totals 15 residues. The CDR3 DNA follows: TGTGCCAGCAGCCAGACAAGACTTAGCAATCAGCCCCAGCATTTT. Protein: CASSQTRLSNQPQHF.

The chain carries TRBV5-1 and TRBJ2-3; TRBD2 agrees at 8 bases. The V gene end was trimmed by 7 bases and the J gene end by 0 bases; junction bases not matched to a gene: 7. From germline, CDR1 is SGHRS and CDR2 YFSETQ. CDR3 length equals 15 residues. Here the CDR3 reads CASGVQRGSTDTQYF. The CDR3 DNA sequence: TGCGCCAGCGGGGTCCAGCGGGGGAGCACAGATACGCAGTATTTT.

The CDR3 DNA follows: TGCGCCAGCAGCTCGGCGGCCCGTCAAGAGACCCAGTACTTC. It yields the protein CASSSAARQETQYF. V usage is TRBV5-1 and J usage is TRBJ2-5, with D unresolved. Looked up from germline, CDR1 is SGHRS and CDR2 is YFSETQ. Trimming stripped 3 bases from V and 2 bases from J, with 11 bases between. CDR3 size: 14 residues.

The rearrangement links TRBV24-1 to TRBJ2-7; weak D call: TRBD2 (5 bases). Trimming removed 0 bases at V and 7 bases at J, with 21 bases between. This CDR3 has 17 amino acids. Germline V gene lookup returns CDR1 KGHDR and CDR2 SFDVKD. The DNA for the CDR3 is TGTGCCACCAGTGATTTGCAGGCCGGGCTCTCACGGAGGGAGCAGTACTTC. Translation gives CATSDLQAGLSRREQYF.

At least ten counts were recorded for this clonotype. This chain connects TRBV5-1 to TRBJ1-1; D remains ambiguous. Deletions cut 3 bases from V and 1 base from J, with 7 bases between. The CDR3 runs 13 residues. In germline, CDR1 is SGHRS, CDR2 YFSETQ. CDR3 amino acids: CASSSAENTEAFF. Here the CDR3 DNA reads TGCGCCAGCAGCTCAGCAGAGAACACTGAAGCTTTCTTT.

The rearrangement uses TRBV19 and TRBJ2-2; a weak D match, TRBD1 (6 bases). Deletions cut 6 bases from V and 5 bases from J, with 10 bases between. This CDR3 comprises 13 residues. CDR1 is LNHDA and CDR2 is SQIVND in the germline V gene (reference sequence). The CDR3 region has the DNA TGTGCCAGTAGGGGGACAAGTACCGGGGAGCTGTTTTTT. It yields the protein CASRGTSTGELFF.

This clonotype was found many times. The rearrangement joins TRBV7-9 to TRBJ1-6; D is perhaps TRBD1 (6 bases). CDR1 and CDR2 (germline): SEHNR, FQNEAQ (reference sequence). CDR3 length: 14 residues. Trimming left V 5 bases short and J 6 bases short, with 11 bases between. The CDR3 loop reads CASSRQAGNSPLHF. The CDR3 DNA reads TGTGCCAGCAGCCGACAGGCGGGTAATTCACCCCTCCACTTT.

The chain uses TRBV19 and TRBJ1-6, with 8 bases identical to TRBD1. In germline, CDR1 is LNHDA, CDR2 SQIVND (reference sequence). After removal of 5 bases from V and 8 bases from J, the junction contained 8 bases not matched to a gene. The CDR3 has 15 amino acids. The CDR3 loop reads CASSLRQGTDSPLHF. The DNA of the CDR3 is TGTGCCAGTAGTCTCCGACAGGGGACGGATTCACCCCTCCACTTT.

In its sample, this clonotype was seen a few times. The chain uses TRBV10-3 and TRBJ2-7, with D perhaps matching TRBD1 (6 bases). The CDR3 is made up of 12 amino acids. Trimming took 6 bases from V and 0 from J, leaving 6 bases between them. CDR1 ENHRY and CDR2 SYGVKD come from the germline V gene. The CDR3 DNA reads TGTGCCATCAGGGACAGCTCCTACGAGCAGTACTTC. It is translated as CAIRDSSYEQYF.

This clonotype was seen only a few times. The rearrangement uses TRBV6-1 and TRBJ2-2, with no clear D. The ends were cut back, 6 bases at V and 7 bases at J, with 12 bases in the middle. The germline CDR1 and CDR2 sequences are MNHNS and SASEGT. The length of the CDR3 is 13 residues. The CDR3: CASSLLGGGELFF. The CDR3 DNA is TGTGCCAGCAGCTTGTTGGGTGGCGGGGAGCTGTTTTTT.

This clonotype was seen at least ten times. V gene TRBV27 combines with J gene TRBJ1-1; D remains unclear. V was trimmed by 3 bases and J by 3 bases, leaving 8 bases between them. The CDR3 spans 13 residues. Germline CDR1 is MNHEY and CDR2 is SMNVEV (reference sequence). The CDR3 DNA reads as TGTGCCAGCAGTTTGAAGCAGTACACTGAAGCTTTCTTT. Its protein product is CASSLKQYTEAFF.

The V gene is TRBV6-1, the J gene TRBJ2-5, with 11 bases that match TRBD2. V lost 0 bases and J lost 1; bases outside the gene matches: 7. This CDR3 comprises 18 residues. Germline CDR1 is MNHNS and CDR2 is SASEGT. The CDR3 DNA reads TGTGCCAGCAGTGAAGCGCAAGTAGCGGGGGGGGCCCAAGAGACCCAGTACTTC. Protein product: CASSEAQVAGGAQETQYF.

This clonotype showed up many times. The V gene is TRBV3-1, the J gene TRBJ2-3; D unresolved. Deletions cut 2 bases from V and 6 bases from J, with 9 bases between. Germline CDR1 and CDR2: LGHDT and YNNKEL (reference sequence). CDR3 length equals 13 residues. The DNA of the CDR3 is TGTGCCAGCAGCCAAAGGGCGCCCGATACGCAGTATTTT. Its protein is CASSQRAPDTQYF.

This clonotype was detected only a few times. The junction shows a germline mismatch at one end, possibly a read error. The chain joins TRBV9 to TRBJ1-1; no definite D call. The CDR3 spans 14 residues. Germline CDR1 SGDLS, CDR2 YYNGEE. The CDR3 nucleotides read TGTGCCAGCAGCGTAGCCCCGATGAACACTAAAGCTTTCTTT. This encodes CASSVAPMNTKAFF.

The chain links TRBV2 to TRBJ2-1, with 9 positions matching TRBD1. The length of the CDR3 is 14 residues. The J segment lost 15 bases and the V segment lost 7 bases, leaving 16 bases of the junction unmatched. Germline values: CDR1 SNHLY, CDR2 FYNNEI. The CDR3 region is CASNSGTGRLRPFF. CDR3 nucleotide sequence: TGTGCCAGCAACTCCGGGACAGGGCGGCTAAGGCCGTTCTTC.

This chain connects TRBV3-1 to TRBJ1-5; a weak D match, TRBD1 (5 bases). The CDR3 contains 15 residues. Germline CDR1 and CDR2: LGHDT and YNNKEL (reference sequence). V lost 1 base and J 3 bases, leaving 10 bases between the germline ends. CDR3 amino acids: CASSQGGSVNQPQHF. The CDR3 DNA is TGTGCCAGCAGCCAAGGGGGGTCTGTCAATCAGCCCCAGCATTTT.

The rearrangement uses TRBV7-9 and TRBJ2-7; 9 nucleotides align to TRBD1. V trimming: 5 bases; J trimming: 6 bases; junction bases outside the gene matches: 11. The CDR3 extends over 15 amino acids. From germline, CDR1 is SEHNR and CDR2 FQNEAQ (reference sequence). The chain's CDR3 is CASSPPGQGSGEQYF. CDR3 bases: TGTGCCAGCAGCCCTCCGGGACAGGGATCGGGCGAGCAGTACTTC.